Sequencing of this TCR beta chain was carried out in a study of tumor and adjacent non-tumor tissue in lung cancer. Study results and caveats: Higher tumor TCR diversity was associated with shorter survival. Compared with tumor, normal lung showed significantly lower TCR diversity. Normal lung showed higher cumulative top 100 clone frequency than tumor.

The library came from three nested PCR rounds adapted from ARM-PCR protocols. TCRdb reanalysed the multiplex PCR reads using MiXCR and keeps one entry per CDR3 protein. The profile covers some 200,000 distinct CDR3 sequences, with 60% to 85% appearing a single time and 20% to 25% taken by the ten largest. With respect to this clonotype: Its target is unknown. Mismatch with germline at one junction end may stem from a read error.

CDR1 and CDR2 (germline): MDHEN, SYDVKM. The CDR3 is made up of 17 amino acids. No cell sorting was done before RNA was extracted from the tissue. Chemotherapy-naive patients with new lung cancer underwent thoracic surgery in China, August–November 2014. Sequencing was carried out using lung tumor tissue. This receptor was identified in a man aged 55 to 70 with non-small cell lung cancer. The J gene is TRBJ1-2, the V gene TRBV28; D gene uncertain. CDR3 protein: CTSSTHKYSHYNYGYTF. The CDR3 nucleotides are TGTACCAGCAGTACGCATAAATACAGCCACTATAACTATGGCTACACCTTC.